This T cell receptor (beta chain) was recovered during a study of shared clonotypes between healthy human individuals. The CDR3 covers 14 residues. With V trimmed by 4 bases and J by 4 bases, 7 bases remained unmatched. In germline, CDR1 is SQVTM, CDR2 ANQGSEA. This clone was recorded only once. The unsorted samples took some 90 million PBMCs to get genomic DNA. Here immunoSEQ multiplex PCR was the method, and the copy in TCRdb shows in-frame clones only, minus some. The data contain roughly 500,000 clones, about four fifths of them singletons. The TCR originated in a woman in her forties in good health. Some clones in this sample may be carry-over from other donors' samples. The gene calls are TRBV29-1 and TRBJ2-5; TRBD2 matches at 9 bases. The sample consisted of PBMCs. The CDR3 here is CSVAAGGPRETQYF. CDR3 bases: TGCAGCGTTGCGGCGGGAGGGCCGCGAGAGACCCAGTACTTC.